This T cell receptor beta chain was recorded in a study of cytomegalovirus exposure and HLA in healthy donors. The germline gives CDR1 MGHDK, CDR2 SYGVNS. Unmatched junction bases numbered 11, after V lost 5 bases and J lost 7 bases. CDR3 length: 15 residues. TCRdb's copy holds only in-frame clones and misses some; the assay was immunoSEQ multiplex PCR. The sample lists some 130,000 clones; 86% were seen once. About this clone: Its antigen remains unidentified.

Study-level points and caveats: Rarity held for most TCR sequences, but there were some public TCRs that occurred in many donors.

Input material: PBMCs. The chain employs TRBV25-1 and TRBJ2-1; TRBD2 agrees at 7 bases. The source is a man in his late teens or twenties in good health and CMV-seronegative. The DNA for the CDR3 is TGTGCCAGCAGTACCTATTGGGGGGAGGGGAATGAGCAGTTCTTC. Translation gives CASSTYWGEGNEQFF.